The rows below give T cell receptor beta chains drawn from one sample of a study of cytomegalovirus exposure and HLA in healthy donors. The repertoire was sequenced with immunoSEQ multiplex PCR; TCRdb's copy has only in-frame clones and lacks some. Counted here are a few hundred thousand clones, approximately 81% occurring once; the ten biggest clones make up about 3.1%. The sample comprised PBMCs. All receptors come from a young man in good health and CMV-seronegative. The CDR3 runs from the conserved cysteine through the conserved F or W. The order of the fields is V gene, J gene, D gene, clone size, CDR3 DNA, CDR3 protein. A D gene is named only where the DNA matches it firmly. Only part of the rows carry a size: once, few, many, or a class if the clone is expanded.

v_call: TRBV20-1; j_call: TRBJ1-2; d_call: .; clone_size: .; cdr3_nt: TGCAGTGCTAGTCCTGTGGAGAGCTACACCTTC; cdr3_aa: CSASPVESYTF
v_call: TRBV28; j_call: TRBJ2-1; d_call: TRBD2; clone_size: once; cdr3_nt: TGTGCCAGCAGTTATTCCTTCGGGGGGTGGAGCAATGAGCAGTTCTTC; cdr3_aa: CASSYSFGGWSNEQFF
v_call: TRBV5-1; j_call: TRBJ1-2; d_call: TRBD1; clone_size: .; cdr3_nt: TGCGCCAGCAGCTTGGCCGGGACAGACTATGGCTACACCTTC; cdr3_aa: CASSLAGTDYGYTF
v_call: TRBV5-1; j_call: TRBJ2-3; d_call: TRBD1; clone_size: .; cdr3_nt: TGCGCCAGCAGCTGGACAGGGGGCGTCACAGATACGCAGTATTTT; cdr3_aa: CASSWTGGVTDTQYF
v_call: TRBV27; j_call: TRBJ1-2; d_call: TRBD1; clone_size: .; cdr3_nt: TGTGCCAGCAGTTTCAGGACAGGGGGCGTTAACTATGGCTACACCTTC; cdr3_aa: CASSFRTGGVNYGYTF
v_call: TRBV11-2; j_call: TRBJ1-2; d_call: .; clone_size: .; cdr3_nt: TGTGCCAGCAGCCACGACAGGTTCTATGGCTACACCTTC; cdr3_aa: CASSHDRFYGYTF
v_call: TRBV5-4; j_call: TRBJ1-2; d_call: .; clone_size: .; cdr3_nt: TGTGCCAGCAGCTTGGTGCACAGGGATTCCGACTATGGCTACACCTTC; cdr3_aa: CASSLVHRDSDYGYTF
v_call: TRBV11-2; j_call: TRBJ2-7; d_call: TRBD1; clone_size: .; cdr3_nt: TGTGCCAGCAGGAGGACAGGGGGCTACGAGCAGTACTTC; cdr3_aa: CASRRTGGYEQYF
v_call: TRBV5-6; j_call: TRBJ2-7; d_call: TRBD2; clone_size: .; cdr3_nt: TGTGCCAGCAGCCACGGACTAGCGAGCTACGAGCAGTACTTC; cdr3_aa: CASSHGLASYEQYF
v_call: TRBV28; j_call: TRBJ1-5; d_call: .; clone_size: once; cdr3_nt: TGTGCCAGCAGGCCTCCTGGGGCGAATCAGCCCCAGCATTTT; cdr3_aa: CASRPPGANQPQHF
v_call: TRBV2; j_call: TRBJ1-1; d_call: .; clone_size: .; cdr3_nt: TGTGCCAGCGGCTACCCAGGGGACCCGACTGAAGCTTTCTTT; cdr3_aa: CASGYPGDPTEAFF
v_call: TRBV27; j_call: TRBJ1-2; d_call: .; clone_size: once; cdr3_nt: TGTGCCAGCAGGCGCGGGGGGCTTAACAATGGCTACACCTTC; cdr3_aa: CASRRGGLNNGYTF
v_call: TRBV15; j_call: TRBJ1-2; d_call: TRBD1; clone_size: .; cdr3_nt: TGTGCCACCAGCAGAGTTGGCCGGGACAGGGATGGCTACACCTTC; cdr3_aa: CATSRVGRDRDGYTF
v_call: TRBV7-9; j_call: TRBJ1-1; d_call: .; clone_size: .; cdr3_nt: TGTGCCAGCAGCTTAGTCCGGAACACTGAAGCTTTCTTT; cdr3_aa: CASSLVRNTEAFF
v_call: TRBV28; j_call: TRBJ2-4; d_call: .; clone_size: .; cdr3_nt: TGTGCCAGCAGTTTCCCTCGAATAGGACAGGCCAAAAACATTCAGTACTTC; cdr3_aa: CASSFPRIGQAKNIQYF
v_call: TRBV28; j_call: TRBJ1-5; d_call: .; clone_size: .; cdr3_nt: TGTGCCAGCGTGGGCCCCGTAGGGGGACAGCCCCAGCATTTT; cdr3_aa: CASVGPVGGQPQHF
v_call: TRBV29-1; j_call: TRBJ2-2; d_call: TRBD1; clone_size: .; cdr3_nt: TGCAGCGCAACCACCGGGACAGGGGGCTTCACCGGGGAGCTGTTTTTT; cdr3_aa: CSATTGTGGFTGELFF
v_call: TRBV14; j_call: TRBJ2-3; d_call: TRBD2; clone_size: .; cdr3_nt: TGTGCCAGCAGCCGACTAGCGGGCGGCACAGATACGCAGTATTTT; cdr3_aa: CASSRLAGGTDTQYF
v_call: TRBV5-5; j_call: TRBJ1-2; d_call: .; clone_size: .; cdr3_nt: TGTGCCAGCAGCTCTAGCGTCGGTCAGGTGCTTTATGGCTACACCTTC; cdr3_aa: CASSSSVGQVLYGYTF
v_call: TRBV25-1; j_call: TRBJ2-1; d_call: .; clone_size: .; cdr3_nt: TGTGCCAGCAGTGGAGACAGCTTAGGCTACAATGAGCAGTTCTTC; cdr3_aa: CASSGDSLGYNEQFF
v_call: TRBV28; j_call: TRBJ1-1; d_call: TRBD1; clone_size: .; cdr3_nt: TGTGCCAGCAGTTTACTTCTACCGGGACAGGCCGACATGAACACTGAAGCTTTCTTT; cdr3_aa: CASSLLLPGQADMNTEAFF
v_call: TRBV2; j_call: TRBJ1-1; d_call: .; clone_size: .; cdr3_nt: TGTGCCAGCAGTGGAGCACGGGGGAACACTGAAGCTTTCTTT; cdr3_aa: CASSGARGNTEAFF
v_call: TRBV7-8; j_call: TRBJ2-1; d_call: TRBD2; clone_size: .; cdr3_nt: TGTGCCAGCAGCTCCGGACTAGCGGGGGGGAATCCCTACAATGAGCAGTTCTTC; cdr3_aa: CASSSGLAGGNPYNEQFF
v_call: TRBV5-1; j_call: TRBJ1-2; d_call: TRBD1; clone_size: .; cdr3_nt: TGCGCCAGCAGCTTGTGGGGGACAGAGAATTATGGCTACACCTTC; cdr3_aa: CASSLWGTENYGYTF
v_call: TRBV2; j_call: TRBJ1-1; d_call: .; clone_size: few; cdr3_nt: TGTGCCAGCAGTGAAGCCCGACAGGTGTTGAACACTGAAGCTTTCTTT; cdr3_aa: CASSEARQVLNTEAFF
v_call: TRBV5-4; j_call: TRBJ1-1; d_call: .; clone_size: few; cdr3_nt: TGTGCCAGCAGCTTGGAGCTGGGGGCAAAGACTGAAGCTTTCTTT; cdr3_aa: CASSLELGAKTEAFF
v_call: TRBV5-1; j_call: TRBJ2-2; d_call: .; clone_size: .; cdr3_nt: TGCGCCAGCCAGAGAGGGACCGGGGAGCTGTTTTTT; cdr3_aa: CASQRGTGELFF
v_call: TRBV7-9; j_call: TRBJ2-1; d_call: TRBD2; clone_size: .; cdr3_nt: TGTGCCAGCAGCGTTACCCTTGGTAGCGGGGGGGAGAATGAGCAGTTCTTC; cdr3_aa: CASSVTLGSGGENEQFF
v_call: TRBV7-3; j_call: TRBJ1-2; d_call: TRBD1; clone_size: .; cdr3_nt: TGTGCCAGCAGCTTCTCGGACAGGGATGGCTACACCTTC; cdr3_aa: CASSFSDRDGYTF
v_call: TRBV6-5; j_call: TRBJ1-6; d_call: .; clone_size: .; cdr3_nt: TGTGCCAGCAGTTACTCAGGACAGAACTATAATTCACCCCTCCACTTT; cdr3_aa: CASSYSGQNYNSPLHF
v_call: TRBV28; j_call: TRBJ2-1; d_call: .; clone_size: .; cdr3_nt: TGTGCCAGCAGTTTACCCGGGGGTAGGGGCAATGAGCAGTTCTTC; cdr3_aa: CASSLPGGRGNEQFF
v_call: TRBV18; j_call: TRBJ2-5; d_call: TRBD1; clone_size: .; cdr3_nt: TGTGCCAGCTCACCCGGGACAGGGAAAGAGACCCAGTACTTC; cdr3_aa: CASSPGTGKETQYF
v_call: TRBV7-9; j_call: TRBJ1-1; d_call: .; clone_size: .; cdr3_nt: TGTGCCAGCAGCTTGTCAGGCTACAACACTGAAGCTTTCTTT; cdr3_aa: CASSLSGYNTEAFF
v_call: TRBV29-1; j_call: TRBJ2-1; d_call: TRBD2; clone_size: .; cdr3_nt: TGCAGCGTAGGGACTAGCGGGGGCCACAATGAGCAGTTCTTC; cdr3_aa: CSVGTSGGHNEQFF
v_call: TRBV9; j_call: TRBJ2-2; d_call: TRBD1; clone_size: .; cdr3_nt: TGTGCCAGCAGGGGGGACAGGGCCCCCGGGGAGCTGTTTTTT; cdr3_aa: CASRGDRAPGELFF
v_call: TRBV9; j_call: TRBJ2-2; d_call: .; clone_size: .; cdr3_nt: TGTGCCAGCAGCTGGGCGGACAGAGCGAACACCGGGGAGCTGTTTTTT; cdr3_aa: CASSWADRANTGELFF
v_call: TRBV7-9; j_call: TRBJ2-7; d_call: TRBD1; clone_size: .; cdr3_nt: TGTGCCAGCAGCATCCCCGGGACAGCCTCCTACGAGCAGTACTTC; cdr3_aa: CASSIPGTASYEQYF
v_call: TRBV10-2; j_call: TRBJ2-7; d_call: .; clone_size: few; cdr3_nt: TGCGCCAGCAGTGAGTCGGGGGGGCCGGGCTACGAGCAGTACTTC; cdr3_aa: CASSESGGPGYEQYF
v_call: TRBV12-5; j_call: TRBJ1-4; d_call: TRBD1; clone_size: .; cdr3_nt: TGTGCTAGTGGTTTGGTACCGGGACAGGGGGCTAATAATGAAAAACTGTTTTTT; cdr3_aa: CASGLVPGQGANNEKLFF
v_call: TRBV10-3; j_call: TRBJ2-2; d_call: .; clone_size: .; cdr3_nt: TGTGCCATCGGCATTTCCCGCCTTGAGGCCGGGGAGCTGTTTTTT; cdr3_aa: CAIGISRLEAGELFF
v_call: TRBV9; j_call: TRBJ2-1; d_call: .; clone_size: .; cdr3_nt: TGTGCCAGCAGCGTAGCAGTGACACCTGGCTCCTACAATGAGCAGTTCTTC; cdr3_aa: CASSVAVTPGSYNEQFF
v_call: TRBV19; j_call: TRBJ2-1; d_call: TRBD2; clone_size: .; cdr3_nt: TGTGCCAGTAGTATAATGGGCGGGGGGGCGAATGAGCAGTTCTTC; cdr3_aa: CASSIMGGGANEQFF
v_call: TRBV6-4; j_call: TRBJ2-7; d_call: TRBD1; clone_size: .; cdr3_nt: TGTGCCAGCAGTGACCCGGACAGGGGAGGTTCCGAGCAGTACTTC; cdr3_aa: CASSDPDRGGSEQYF
v_call: TRBV28; j_call: TRBJ1-6; d_call: .; clone_size: .; cdr3_nt: TGTGCCAGCAGTTTATCAGGGAATGGAGAACCCCTCCACTTT; cdr3_aa: CASSLSGNGEPLHF
v_call: TRBV28; j_call: TRBJ1-1; d_call: .; clone_size: .; cdr3_nt: TGTGCCAGCAGTTTTATAGGGGGTGGCACTGAAGCTTTCTTT; cdr3_aa: CASSFIGGGTEAFF
v_call: TRBV19; j_call: TRBJ2-3; d_call: .; clone_size: few; cdr3_nt: TGTGCCACCTCGACGGAGAGCACAGATACGCAGTATTTT; cdr3_aa: CATSTESTDTQYF
v_call: TRBV4-1; j_call: TRBJ2-7; d_call: TRBD2; clone_size: .; cdr3_nt: TGCGCCAGCAGCCCAGGACTAGCGGTAAACTACGAGCAGTACTTC; cdr3_aa: CASSPGLAVNYEQYF
v_call: TRBV14; j_call: TRBJ2-3; d_call: TRBD2; clone_size: .; cdr3_nt: TGTGCCAGCAGCCAAGCTCTCGGACTAGCTGGGCAGTATTTT; cdr3_aa: CASSQALGLAGQYF
v_call: TRBV28; j_call: TRBJ1-1; d_call: TRBD1; clone_size: .; cdr3_nt: TGTGCCAGCAGCTCGACAGGGGCGAGTGAAGCTTTCTTT; cdr3_aa: CASSSTGASEAFF
v_call: TRBV28; j_call: TRBJ1-2; d_call: .; clone_size: few; cdr3_nt: TGTGCCAGCATTGGGGGCCTGGGTGGCTACACCTTC; cdr3_aa: CASIGGLGGYTF
v_call: TRBV6-5; j_call: TRBJ1-1; d_call: .; clone_size: once; cdr3_nt: TGTGCCAGCAGTTCCTCTACGGCAGGGAGGACTGAAGCTTTCTTT; cdr3_aa: CASSSSTAGRTEAFF